This T cell receptor beta chain is drawn from a study of cytomegalovirus exposure and HLA in healthy donors. At the level of the study: Within the Caucasian-associated ancestry cluster were about 81% of the roughly 360 genotyped donors. Findings and caveats of the study: Analysis performed later showed TCR beta chains linked to HLA being more clonally expanded than equally common others. Most CMV-associated TCR beta chains were later found to appear HLA-restricted.

The V gene end was trimmed by 6 bases and the J gene end by 7 bases; junction bases not matched to a gene: 4. Germline CDR1 reads SQVTM; CDR2 reads ANQGSEA. The CDR3 runs to 13 residues. The PCR had 60 Vbeta and 13 Jbeta primers. Assay: immunoSEQ multiplex PCR; the TCRdb copy retains only in-frame clones and omits some. Of about 140,000 clones listed, approximately 62% were seen once; the top ten hold around 1.6%. This clone has only a few counts. Its antigen is unknown. Sequenced input: PBMCs. The origin of this receptor is a human donor in good health. The gene calls are TRBV29-1 and TRBJ1-6; TRBD1 agrees at 9 bases. In nucleotides, the CDR3 is TGCAGCGTCCTACAGGGGGCGAATTCACCCCTCCACTTT. Translated: CSVLQGANSPLHF.